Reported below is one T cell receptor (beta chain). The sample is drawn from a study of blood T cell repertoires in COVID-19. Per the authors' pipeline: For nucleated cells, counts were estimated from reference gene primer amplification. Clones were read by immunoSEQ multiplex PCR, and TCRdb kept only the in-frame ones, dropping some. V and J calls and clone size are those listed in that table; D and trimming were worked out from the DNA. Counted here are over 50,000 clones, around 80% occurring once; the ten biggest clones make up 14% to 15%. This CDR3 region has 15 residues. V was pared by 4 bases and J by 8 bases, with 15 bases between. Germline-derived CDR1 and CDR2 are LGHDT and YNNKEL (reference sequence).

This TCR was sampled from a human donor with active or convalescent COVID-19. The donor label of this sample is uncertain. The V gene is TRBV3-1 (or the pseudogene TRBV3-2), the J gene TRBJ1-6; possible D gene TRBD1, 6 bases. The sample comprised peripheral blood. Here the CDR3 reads CASSLTGLADSPLHF. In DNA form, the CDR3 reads TGTGCCAGCAGCCTAACAGGGTTAGCCGATTCACCCCTCCACTTT.